This TCR beta chain was profiled in a study of T-cell memory formation after mild COVID-19. Study outcomes and limitations: A second wave expanding day 15 to 37 was CD4+-biased; contracting clones were balanced.

In this sample, this clonotype turned up a few times. Its target is not known. Trimming at V came to 4 bases and at J to 13 bases, leaving 7 bases not matched to a gene. This CDR3 has 13 amino acids. Germline CDR1 and CDR2: KGHDR and SFDVKD. MiXCR, applied by TCRdb to the 5' RACE reads, yields one record per CDR3 protein. The sample has 200,000 to 250,000 distinct CDR3 sequences, over 9.5% seen once; the top ten hold approximately 2.8%. This sequence originates from a man between 18 and 35 years old who had mild COVID-19 (a few samples of this study predate the infection). Cell type and time point are not known. The sample consisted of PBMCs or a T cell subset sorted from them (not recorded which). The gene calls are TRBV24-1 and TRBJ2-4, with TRBD1 matching 9 bases. The CDR3: CATSDGTDRGQYF. The CDR3 nucleotides are TGTGCCACCAGTGACGGGACGGACAGGGGACAGTACTTC.